The rows below give T cell receptor beta chains drawn from one sample of a study of OX40 agonist ivuxolimab in advanced cancers. Data came from immunoSEQ multiplex PCR; TCRdb stores just in-frame clones and leaves some out. This table holds some 86,000 clones, around 85% found once. The sequenced sample was CD4+ or CD8+ T cells sorted from blood, obtained in a trial of the OX40 agonist ivuxolimab. The receptors were gathered from an adult with an advanced solid tumor such as melanoma, head and neck, liver or kidney cancer. Both conserved end residues are part of each CDR3. The D gene is left open where the match is weak. Expanded clones are given a class, and other clones once, few, many or no size at all.

abundance	v_gene	len	d_gene	j_gene	CDR3nt	CDR3aa
NA	TRBV15	11	NA	TRBJ1-5	TGTGCGGCGGGAGGTGGTCAGCCCCAGCATTTT	CAAGGGQPQHF
NA	TRBV7-7	13	TRBD1	TRBJ2-5	TGTGCTAGCAGCTTGACAGGGTCCGAGACCCAGTACTTC	CASSLTGSETQYF
NA	TRBV7-9	13	NA	TRBJ1-1	TGTGCCAGCAGCTTAGTTTCGGACACTGAAGCTTTCTTT	CASSLVSDTEAFF
few	TRBV9	14	NA	TRBJ1-1	TGTGCCAGCAGTGCCGGACAGTTCGTCACTGAAGCTTTCTTT	CASSAGQFVTEAFF
NA	TRBV2	17	NA	TRBJ1-2	TGTGCCAGCAGTGAAGCTGCCGGGCGGCAGGGAGGCTATGGCTACACCTTC	CASSEAAGRQGGYGYTF
NA	TRBV30	15	TRBD2	TRBJ2-1	TGTGCCTGGAGTGTAGATCTAGCGGGAGGGAATGAGCAGTTCTTC	CAWSVDLAGGNEQFF
NA	TRBV6-5	13	NA	TRBJ1-1	TGTGCCAGCGGTTACAGGGAGAACACTGAAGCTTTCTTT	CASGYRENTEAFF
once	TRBV5-6	13	NA	TRBJ1-6	TGTGCCAGCAGCTCCGGACTCAATTCACCCCTCCACTTT	CASSSGLNSPLHF
NA	TRBV6-5	15	NA	TRBJ2-7	TGTGCCAGCAGTTACAGTCCGGGGCCGACGCATGAGCAGTACTTC	CASSYSPGPTHEQYF
few	TRBV9	16	NA	TRBJ2-1	TGTGCCAGCAGCGACGGGACTCTAAGGGTGGGGAATGAGCAGTTCTTC	CASSDGTLRVGNEQFF
NA	TRBV5-1	16	NA	TRBJ1-1	TGCGCCAGCAGCTTGGTATCACTGGTGGGAAACACTGAAGCTTTCTTT	CASSLVSLVGNTEAFF
few	TRBV19	14	NA	TRBJ2-7	TGTGCCAGTAGCGATAGGGGCTTGGGTTACGAGCAGTACTTC	CASSDRGLGYEQYF
few	TRBV7-6	18	TRBD2	TRBJ2-5	TGTGCCAGCAGCTTAGCCGTTCCGGGACTAGCGGGAAGAGAGACCCAGTACTTC	CASSLAVPGLAGRETQYF
NA	TRBV30	17	TRBD1	TRBJ1-5	TGTGCCTGGAGCCGCGGGACAGGGGAAGAAAGTAATCAGCCCCAGCATTTT	CAWSRGTGEESNQPQHF
once	TRBV27	15	TRBD1	TRBJ2-1	TGTGCCAGCAGTTTATACAGGGGGCCCTACAATGAGCAGTTCTTC	CASSLYRGPYNEQFF
NA	TRBV30	12	NA	TRBJ1-1	TGTGCCTGGAGCCAAAATGGGGGGATAGCTTTCTTT	CAWSQNGGIAFF
NA	TRBV4-3	14	TRBD2	TRBJ2-1	TGCGCCAGCAGCCAAGGGGGACTAGACAATGAGCAGTTCTTC	CASSQGGLDNEQFF
NA	TRBV11-3	13	NA	TRBJ2-5	TGTGCCAGCAGCTCCGGCACTAGGGAGACCCAGTACTTC	CASSSGTRETQYF
NA	TRBV4-2	14	NA	TRBJ1-2	TGTGCCAGCAGCCAAGATCTTGGTGGTACTGGCTACACCTTC	CASSQDLGGTGYTF
NA	TRBV6-1	16	TRBD2	TRBJ2-1	TGTGCCAGCAGTGATTTTAGCGGGAGGGCCTTCAATGAGCAGTTCTTC	CASSDFSGRAFNEQFF
NA	TRBV5-1	19	TRBD2	TRBJ2-7	TGCGCCAGCAGCTCGAACTATATTGCCCTAGCGGGAGGATCCTACGAGCAGTACTTC	CASSSNYIALAGGSYEQYF
NA	TRBV5-1	16	TRBD1	TRBJ1-2	TGCGCCAGCAGCATAGTACTGGGACAGGGGGCATATGGCTACACCTTC	CASSIVLGQGAYGYTF
once	TRBV19	14	NA	TRBJ1-3	TGTGCCAGTAGTATTGGGATAGTTGGAAACACCATATATTTT	CASSIGIVGNTIYF
NA	TRBV28	14	TRBD2	TRBJ2-2	TGTGCCTCGGGTCCGGGGGGTCGGACCGGGGAGCTGTTTTTT	CASGPGGRTGELFF
once	TRBV9	18	TRBD2	TRBJ2-1	TGTGCCAGCAGCGCCGGGACTAGCGGGAGTGGGGCCGAGTTAGAGCAGTTCTTC	CASSAGTSGSGAELEQFF
NA	TRBV28	13	NA	TRBJ1-2	TGTGCCAGCAGTTTAATCAACAGCTATGGCTACACCTTC	CASSLINSYGYTF
NA	TRBV7-2	16	NA	TRBJ2-1	TGTGCCAGCAGCCCGCATAGGCGGGGGCCCTACAATGAGCAGTTCTTC	CASSPHRRGPYNEQFF
NA	TRBV4-3	15	NA	TRBJ2-5	TGCGCCAGCAGCCAAGCTCTTGGGCGCCAAGAGACCCAGTACTTC	CASSQALGRQETQYF
NA	TRBV18	15	NA	TRBJ2-2	TGTGCCAGCTCACCGGGTCGGGACGACACCGGGGAGCTGTTTTTT	CASSPGRDDTGELFF
NA	TRBV5-1	16	TRBD2	TRBJ2-1	TGCGCCAGCAGCTTGATGATGGCGGGAGGCTACAATGAGCAGTTCTTC	CASSLMMAGGYNEQFF
once	TRBV19	20	TRBD2	TRBJ2-5	TGTGCCACCCCAGGGACAGGGGGCGCCGGGACTAGCGGGAGAGGGGAGACCCAGTACTTC	CATPGTGGAGTSGRGETQYF
medium-sized	TRBV7-9	15	TRBD1	TRBJ1-4	TGTGCCAGCAGCTTAGCGATAGGACAGGGACAATCGGTGTTTTTT	CASSLAIGQGQSVFF
NA	TRBV10-3	13	NA	TRBJ1-6	TGTGCCATCCAAGAAGGCGGTAATTCACCCCTCCACTTT	CAIQEGGNSPLHF
few	TRBV7-3	13	NA	TRBJ2-3	TGTGCCAGCAGCCCATCGCTTGGAGATACGCAGTATTTT	CASSPSLGDTQYF
NA	TRBV6-4	15	TRBD1	TRBJ2-3	TGTGCCAGCAGTTTAGGACAGGCCTTCACAGATACGCAGTATTTT	CASSLGQAFTDTQYF
NA	TRBV11-2	15	NA	TRBJ2-5	TGTGCCAGCAGCTTTCTACTCAGGCAACAAGAGACCCAGTACTTC	CASSFLLRQQETQYF
NA	TRBV28	12	NA	TRBJ2-3	TGTGCCAGCAGTTTAATGCGGACAACCCAGTATTTT	CASSLMRTTQYF
NA	TRBV11-3	16	TRBD2	TRBJ2-7	TGTGCCAGCAGCCGCGGCGGGGGGGATATTAACTACGAGCAGTACTTC	CASSRGGGDINYEQYF
NA	TRBV11-2	16	NA	TRBJ1-3	TGTGCCAGCAGCTTAGAGGCCGGGGTTTCAGGAAACACCATATATTTT	CASSLEAGVSGNTIYF
NA	TRBV30	12	NA	TRBJ2-5	TGTGCCTGGAGGGGCCTGTCAGCTACCCAGTACTTC	CAWRGLSATQYF